These 16 T cell receptor beta chains share one sample of origin, sequenced in a study of CD8 T cell repertoires and HIV-1 epitope variants. TCRdb's table, derived via immunoSEQ multiplex PCR, lists solely in-frame clones and lacks some. The sample gives more than 2,500 clones, roughly two thirds of which show up once; approximately 41% is in the top ten. No antigen has been identified for these receptors. The sample was cultured CD8+ T cells derived from PBMCs. The receptors shown here come from a male donor with HIV.

The genes are TRBV6-1 and TRBJ2-7; D is possibly TRBD1 (6 bases). CDR1 MNHNS and CDR2 SASEGT come from the germline V gene. Trimming shortened V by 4 bases and J by 3 bases, and 13 bases separated the two germline ends. The CDR3 sequence is 14 residues long. The CDR3 DNA reads as TGTGCCAGCAGTGCTCGGGACAACGGCTACGAGCAGTACTTC. Translated, it gives CASSARDNGYEQYF.

The sample holds a few counts of this clone. The chain has TRBV6-1 and TRBJ1-5; no reliable D call. The length of the CDR3 is 15 residues. Germline V gives CDR1 MNHNS, CDR2 SASEGT. V lost 6 bases, J lost 5 bases, and 17 bases lay in between. CDR3: CASSVDTDNYQPQHF. CDR3 DNA: TGTGCCAGCAGCGTAGACACCGACAACTATCAGCCCCAGCATTTT.

This clone has only a few counts. The gene calls are TRBV5-4 and TRBJ1-2; 7 bases are a match to TRBD1. The junction had 4 bases not matched to a gene; V was cut back by 0 bases and J by 8 bases. This CDR3 has 13 amino acids. From germline, CDR1 is SGHNT and CDR2 YYREEE (reference sequence). The CDR3 protein is CASSLGQGDGYTF. CDR3 DNA sequence: TGTGCCAGCAGCTTGGGACAGGGTGACGGCTACACCTTC.

V and J are TRBV6-4 and TRBJ1-1, with a tentative D call TRBD1 (6 bases). The CDR3 is 13 amino acids. In germline, CDR1 is MRHNA, CDR2 SNTAGT. The V gene lost 4 bases and the J gene lost 9 bases, with 15 bases spanning the gap. The CDR3 region is CASSVDQQGKAFF. The CDR3 nucleotides read TGTGCCAGCAGTGTCGATCAACAGGGAAAAGCTTTCTTT.

The V call is TRBV27, the J call TRBJ2-5; 8 bases agree with TRBD1. Germline trimming cut 8 bases from V and 2 bases from J; bases unmatched to any gene: 4. The CDR3 is 13 residues long. CDR1 and CDR2 from the germline V gene are MNHEY and SMNVEV (reference sequence). The CDR3 sequence is CASRGTGQETQYF. CDR3 coding DNA: TGTGCCAGCCGGGGGACAGGTCAAGAGACCCAGTACTTC.

V is TRBV5-4 and J is TRBJ1-1; 12 bases are a match to TRBD1. The germline CDR1 and CDR2 sequences are SGHNT and YYREEE (reference sequence). This CDR3 is built from 15 residues. V shed 1 base and J 4 bases; nucleotides not matched to a gene: 2. The CDR3 bases are TGTGCCAGCAGCTTGAGGGACAGGGGGCCCACTGAAGCTTTCTTT. This encodes CASSLRDRGPTEAFF.

The chain links TRBV5-1 to TRBJ2-7; 8 bases are a match to TRBD1. Trimming cost V 4 bases and J 2 bases; bases outside gene matches: 5. In germline, CDR1 is SGHRS, CDR2 YFSETQ. The CDR3 runs to 14 residues. CDR3 DNA sequence: TGCGCCAGCAGCCGCGGACAGGGACCCTACGAGCAGTACTTC. It specifies CASSRGQGPYEQYF.

V usage is TRBV5-6 and J usage is TRBJ2-7; TRBD1 is a possible D gene (5 bases). Trimming took 4 bases from V and 6 from J, leaving 8 bases between them. This CDR3 has 11 residues. The germline CDR1 and CDR2 sequences are SGHDT and YYEEEE. DNA of the CDR3: TGTGCCAGCAGCGAGCAGGGCGAGCAGTACTTC. Its protein product is CASSEQGEQYF.

J is TRBJ2-1 and V is TRBV6-5; the D gene is possibly TRBD2 (5 bases). Germline V lookup: CDR1 MNHEY, CDR2 SVGAGI. V was shortened by 2 bases and J by 7 bases, with 6 bases between the two germline ends. The CDR3 has 12 amino acids. Here the CDR3 DNA reads TGTGCCAGCAGTTACACGGGGAATGAGCAGTTCTTC. Translating gives CASSYTGNEQFF.

The V call is TRBV5-6, the J call TRBJ2-5; perhaps TRBD1 as D (6 bases). Germline V CDR1 and CDR2: SGHDT, YYEEEE. Trimming removed 0 bases from V and 3 bases from J, with 12 bases in between. The CDR3 covers 15 residues. The CDR3 reads CASSLALGGEETQYF. In nucleotides, the CDR3 is TGTGCCAGCAGCTTGGCTTTAGGGGGAGAAGAGACCCAGTACTTC. Looking up the rest from reference TRBV5-6 and TRBJ2-5 gives the full variable domain: DAGVTQSPTHLIKTRGQQVTLRCSPKSGHDTVSWYQQALGQGPQFIFQYYEEEERQRGNFPDRFSGHQFPNYSSELNVNALLLGDSALYLCASSLALGGEETQYFGPGTRLLVL.

The V gene is TRBV11-2, the J gene TRBJ2-7; 7 bases match TRBD1. CDR3 length: 14 residues. The V and J ends lost 3 bases and 7 bases, in that order; junction bases with no gene match: 9. Germline CDR1 is SGHAT and CDR2 is FQNNGV. CDR3 in amino acids: CASSLGQYLREQYF. The CDR3 coding sequence is TGTGCCAGCAGCTTGGGACAGTACCTTCGTGAGCAGTACTTC.

In its sample, this clone was seen once. V is TRBV7-9 and J is TRBJ2-5, with 8 positions matching TRBD1. The germline V gene encodes CDR1 SEHNR and CDR2 FQNEAQ (reference sequence). CDR3 length equals 16 residues. Trimming cost V 1 base and J 3 bases; bases outside gene matches: 7. The CDR3 is CASSLVARGPEETQYF. The CDR3 coding sequence is TGTGCCAGCAGCTTAGTCGCCAGGGGGCCCGAAGAGACCCAGTACTTC.

The chain combines TRBV7-2 with TRBJ2-7, with D maybe TRBD2 (5 bases). The length of the CDR3 is 13 residues. CDR1 and CDR2 from the germline V gene are SGHTA and FQGNSA. V was pared by 3 bases and J by 6 bases, with 12 bases between. The CDR3 loop is CASSFSGSSEQYF. The CDR3 DNA reads TGTGCCAGCAGCTTCTCGGGGAGCAGCGAGCAGTACTTC.

The chain is built from TRBV4-1 and TRBJ2-7; 9 bases are shared with TRBD2. V shed 4 bases, J shed 4 bases, and the junction held 8 bases outside the gene matches. The CDR3 covers 15 residues. CDR1 MGHRA and CDR2 YSYEKL come from the germline V gene. The CDR3 nucleotides are TGCGCCAGCAGCCTTGAAGGTAGCGGGAGTTACGAGCAGTACTTC. This translates into CASSLEGSGSYEQYF.

The chain links TRBV9 to TRBJ2-7; TRBD2 agrees at 10 bases. Per germline, CDR1 SGDLS and CDR2 YYNGEE. Unmatched junction bases numbered 1, after V lost 3 bases and J lost 4 bases. The CDR3 length is 13 residues. In DNA form, the CDR3 reads TGTGCCAGCAGCGCGACTAGCGGGTACGAGCAGTACTTC. It is translated as CASSATSGYEQYF.

This clone was seen once. The chain uses TRBV27 and TRBJ1-6; D gene uncertain. Germline CDR1 and CDR2: MNHEY and SMNVEV (reference sequence). The CDR3 totals 15 residues. V gave up 2 bases and J gave up 0 bases, with 5 bases separating them. CDR3 DNA sequence: TGTGCCAGCAGTTTAAGCTCCTCCTATAATTCACCCCTCCACTTT. Its translation is CASSLSSSYNSPLHF.